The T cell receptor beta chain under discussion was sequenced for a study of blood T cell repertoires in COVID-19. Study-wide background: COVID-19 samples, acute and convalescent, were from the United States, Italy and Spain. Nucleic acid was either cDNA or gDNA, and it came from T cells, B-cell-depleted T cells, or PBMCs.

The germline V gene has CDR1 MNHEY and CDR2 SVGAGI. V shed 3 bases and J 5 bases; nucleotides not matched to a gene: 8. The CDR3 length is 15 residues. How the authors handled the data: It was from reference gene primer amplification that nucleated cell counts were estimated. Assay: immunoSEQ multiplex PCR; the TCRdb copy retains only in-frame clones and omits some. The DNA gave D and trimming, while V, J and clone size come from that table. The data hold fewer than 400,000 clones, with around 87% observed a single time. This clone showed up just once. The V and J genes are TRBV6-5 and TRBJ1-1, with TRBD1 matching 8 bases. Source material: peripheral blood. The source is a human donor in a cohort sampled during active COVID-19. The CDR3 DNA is TGTGCCAGCAGTTATGGACCCCGACAGGGGACTGAAGCTTTCTTT. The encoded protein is CASSYGPRQGTEAFF.